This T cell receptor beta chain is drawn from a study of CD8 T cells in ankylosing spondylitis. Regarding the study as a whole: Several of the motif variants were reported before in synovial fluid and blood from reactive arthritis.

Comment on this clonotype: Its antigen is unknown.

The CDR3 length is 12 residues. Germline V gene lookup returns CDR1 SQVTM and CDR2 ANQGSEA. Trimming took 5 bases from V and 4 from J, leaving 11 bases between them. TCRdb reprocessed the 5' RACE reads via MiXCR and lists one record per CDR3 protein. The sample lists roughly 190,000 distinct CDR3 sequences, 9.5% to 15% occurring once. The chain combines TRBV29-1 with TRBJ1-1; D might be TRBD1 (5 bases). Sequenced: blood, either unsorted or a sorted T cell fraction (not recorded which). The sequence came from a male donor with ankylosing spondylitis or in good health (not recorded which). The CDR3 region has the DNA TGCAGCGTTCGGCCAGGGACCACTGAAGCTTTCTTT. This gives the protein CSVRPGTTEAFF.